The rows below give T cell receptor beta chains drawn from one sample of a study of identical twins. TCRdb re-derived calls from the 5' RACE reads in MiXCR, one entry per CDR3 protein. Here the sample spans approximately 690,000 distinct CDR3 sequences, around 6% being singletons. Sequences were obtained from naive T cells sorted from blood. These receptors came from a man aged 18 to 30 in good health. CDR3s include the opening cysteine and the closing phenylalanine or tryptophan. The D gene is left open where the match is weak. Expanded clones get a size class; other rows say once, few or many, or leave the size out.

clone size	V gene	D gene	J gene	CDR3 DNA	CDR3 protein
many	TRBV11-2	NA	TRBJ1-1	TGTGCCAGCAGCTTAGATTCGAGCACTGAAGCTTTCTTT	CASSLDSSTEAFF
many	TRBV25-1	NA	TRBJ1-1	TGTGCCAGCAGTATCTGGGACACTGAAGCTTTCTTT	CASSIWDTEAFF
few	TRBV6-1	NA	TRBJ2-1	TGTGCCAGCGGTGGGGACGTTACTTACAATGAGCAGTTCTTC	CASGGDVTYNEQFF
few	TRBV15	NA	TRBJ2-1	TGTGCCACCAGCAGAGATGGGCTCCTAAGCTCCTACAATGAGCAGTTCTTC	CATSRDGLLSSYNEQFF
few	TRBV2	NA	TRBJ2-4	TGTGCCAGCACGGTCATAGGGACGGGCGAAAACATTCAGTACTTC	CASTVIGTGENIQYF
few	TRBV2	TRBD1	TRBJ1-5	TGTGCCAGCAGTAGACGGGACAGTTATAGCAATCAGCCCCAGCATTTT	CASSRRDSYSNQPQHF
few	TRBV6-2/TRBV6-3	TRBD2	TRBJ2-7	TGTGCCACTAGGACGACTAGCCCCTACGAGCAGTACTTC	CATRTTSPYEQYF
few	TRBV3-1	NA	TRBJ2-7	TGTGCCAGCAGCCAAAGTTGGACCCACTACGAGCAGTACTTC	CASSQSWTHYEQYF
many	TRBV24-1	NA	TRBJ2-2	TGTGCCACCAGTGATGGGACGGCGAACACCGGGGAGCTGTTTTTT	CATSDGTANTGELFF
NA	TRBV28	TRBD1	TRBJ1-2	TGTGCCAGCAGTTCCCCGGGACAGAAAGGGGATGGCTACACCTTC	CASSSPGQKGDGYTF
many	TRBV29-1	NA	TRBJ2-1	TGCAGCGTTACGGCCGCTTCTTCGCTCAATGAGCAGTTCTTC	CSVTAASSLNEQFF
many	TRBV20-1	NA	TRBJ2-3	TGCAGTGCTAGAAGGGCCAGCGTTAGCACAGATACGCAGTATTTT	CSARRASVSTDTQYF
many	TRBV12-3/TRBV12-4	NA	TRBJ2-7	TGTGCCAGCAGGGTTACAGGGATTGACCACGAGCAGTACTTC	CASRVTGIDHEQYF
NA	TRBV20-1	TRBD1	TRBJ2-7	TGCAGTGCTCCAAGGACAGGCACTTACGACGAGCAGTACTTC	CSAPRTGTYDEQYF
many	TRBV15	TRBD2	TRBJ2-1	TGTGCCACCAGCAGTGGACTAGCGGGACTAAATGAGCAGTTCTTC	CATSSGLAGLNEQFF
NA	TRBV27	NA	TRBJ2-7	TGTGCCAGCCGTCCCTTTCAGGGGAGATCCTACGAGCAGTACTTC	CASRPFQGRSYEQYF
many	TRBV12-3/TRBV12-4	NA	TRBJ2-5	TGTGCCTCTCAGGGAGAGACCCAGTACTTC	CASQGETQYF
many	TRBV12-3/TRBV12-4	TRBD1	TRBJ1-2	TGTGCCAGCAGCACCGGGACAGACGGCGGCTACACCTTC	CASSTGTDGGYTF
many	TRBV24-1	NA	TRBJ2-5	TGTGCCACCAGTGACCGCTTCGAGGGGCTGAGGGAGACCCAGTACTTC	CATSDRFEGLRETQYF
many	TRBV2	TRBD2	TRBJ2-1	TGTGCCAGCAGGGGAGGACTAGGCCGGAGTGAGCAGTTCTTC	CASRGGLGRSEQFF
NA	TRBV18	NA	TRBJ2-3	TGTGCCAGCTCACCACCGATGGGGGATACGCAGTATTTT	CASSPPMGDTQYF
few	TRBV20-1	NA	TRBJ2-6	TGCAGTGCTAGAGATAGGGTTGGGACTGGGGCCAACGTCCTGACTTTC	CSARDRVGTGANVLTF
NA	TRBV18	NA	TRBJ2-7	TGTGCCAGCTCAAAACAAGCGGCGGCTTCCTACGAGCAGTACTTC	CASSKQAAASYEQYF
few	TRBV29-1	NA	TRBJ1-4	TGCAGCGGGAGGGCCGCTAATGAAAAACTGTTTTTT	CSGRAANEKLFF
few	TRBV11-2	TRBD1	TRBJ1-6	TGTGCCAGCAGCGGCGAACAGGGGTCGAGCTCCTATAATTCACCCCTCCACTTT	CASSGEQGSSSYNSPLHF
NA	TRBV5-1	NA	TRBJ2-5	TGCGCCAGCAGCGGTCCAGGGGACAACCAAGAGACCCAGTACTTC	CASSGPGDNQETQYF
NA	TRBV5-6	TRBD2	TRBJ2-6	TGTGCCAGCAGCTCACAGGCCCTAGCGGGAGCCGGTGGGGCCAACGTCCTGACTTTC	CASSSQALAGAGGANVLTF
NA	TRBV5-1	NA	TRBJ2-1	TGCGCCAGCAGCTTGGAGGGGAGTTGGCATGAGCAGTTCTTC	CASSLEGSWHEQFF
many	TRBV29-1	TRBD2	TRBJ2-2	TGCAGCGTTGGGGGACTAATCACCGGGGAGCTGTTTTTT	CSVGGLITGELFF
NA	TRBV15	NA	TRBJ2-1	TGTGCCACCAGCAGAGATCAAACAGGCCCTCCGGGAAATGAGCAGTTCTTC	CATSRDQTGPPGNEQFF
few	TRBV20-1	NA	TRBJ2-1	TGCAGTGCCCCGAGGGGGGGTTTGGAGATCAATGAGCAGTTCTTC	CSAPRGGLEINEQFF
many	TRBV27	TRBD2	TRBJ2-1	TGTGCCAGCAGTTCCGCCCGCCTAGCGGGTCGGGGGTTTGAGTTCTTC	CASSSARLAGRGFEFF
many	TRBV12-3/TRBV12-4	NA	TRBJ1-5	TGTGCCAGCAGTTTTGGGGGGGATCAGCCCCAGCATTTT	CASSFGGDQPQHF
few	TRBV5-5	NA	TRBJ1-6	TGTGCCAGCAGCTTGGTCCGTAGGGATTCACCCCTCCACTTT	CASSLVRRDSPLHF
many	TRBV3-1	NA	TRBJ2-1	TGTGCCAGCAGCCAAGATGGTTTACGTAGTGAGCAGTTCTTC	CASSQDGLRSEQFF
few	TRBV7-9	NA	TRBJ2-2	TGTGCCACGACACAGGGCCTCGGGGAGCTGTTTTTT	CATTQGLGELFF
NA	TRBV2	NA	TRBJ2-2	TGTGCCAGCAAATTCCAAGGGGAAACCGGGGAGCTGTTTTTT	CASKFQGETGELFF
few	TRBV6-1	NA	TRBJ2-1	TGTGCCAGCAGTGAATCCTCAGATAACCAGTTCTTC	CASSESSDNQFF
NA	TRBV7-3	NA	TRBJ2-5	TGTGCCAGCAGCTGGCGCACAGGCCCCTATGAGACCCAGTACTTC	CASSWRTGPYETQYF
NA	TRBV12-3/TRBV12-4	TRBD2	TRBJ2-1	TGTGCCCCAGAAACGGGGGAGGGGAGCTCCTACAATGAGCAGTTCTTC	CAPETGEGSSYNEQFF
many	TRBV2	NA	TRBJ2-3	TGTGCCAGCTCAGAGAGTAGCACAGATACGCAGTATTTT	CASSESSTDTQYF
few	TRBV7-9	NA	TRBJ1-4	TGTGCCAGCAGCCTAGGACAGTCAACTAATGAAAAACTGTTTTTT	CASSLGQSTNEKLFF
many	TRBV7-6	NA	TRBJ2-1	TGTGCCAGCAGCTTAGGAAGCGGGCCTCGAAACAATGAGCAGTTCTTC	CASSLGSGPRNNEQFF
NA	TRBV12-5	TRBD2	TRBJ2-3	TGTGCTAGTGGTTTGCCACTAGCGGGAGTCACAGATACGCAGTATTTT	CASGLPLAGVTDTQYF
many	TRBV11-3	NA	TRBJ2-5	TGTGCCAGCAGCTTCGAGGCTAGCGTCTCCAAGACCCAGTACTTC	CASSFEASVSKTQYF